This T cell receptor (beta chain) was documented in a study of T cell clonality in common variable immunodeficiency. Findings and limits, study-wide: Common variable immunodeficiency TCR beta sequences reportedly had fewer deletions and N-nucleotide insertions. Compared with controls, CVID subjects had fewer shared TCRbeta clones.

This table comes from immunoSEQ multiplex PCR, and its TCRdb copy is limited to in-frame clones, with some not included. Singletons are absent from the sample, which has tens of thousands of clones. This clone has at least ten counts. Its antigen is unknown. Read coverage stops 3 residues before the CDR3 terminus; the germline J gene supplies the remainder. Diagnosis required reduced IgG, IgA and/or IgM with specific antibody deficiency. Blood came from CVID subjects not ill and not taking immunomodulatory or immunosuppressive medication. This CDR3 is built from 14 residues. Germline-derived CDR1 and CDR2 are SGHRS and YFSETQ. The V and J ends lost 3 bases and 7 bases respectively, with 13 bases between them.

The TCR comes from a human donor with common variable immunodeficiency. The rearrangement joins TRBV5-1 to TRBJ2-2, with D maybe TRBD2 (6 bases). Sequencing was performed on peripheral blood mononuclear cells. CDR3 bases read: TGCGCCAGCAGCTCTACCCCGGGGGTCGGGGAG. Amino acids: CASSSTPGVGE. The whole CDR3 protein reads CASSSTPGVGELFF.